This TCR beta chain was profiled in a study of low-dose radiotherapy and immunotherapy resistance in tumors. Study overall: A dose of 1 Gy per fraction every two weeks went to Cohort 2, totaling 13 Gy over 26 weeks. The authors gave intravenous cyclophosphamide 200 mg/m2 every two weeks, one day before radiation and immunotherapy.

The time point was: before trial treatment. Donors were given nivolumab, ipilimumab, aspirin, low-dose cyclophosphamide and low-dose radiotherapy. Those who qualified had advanced solid tumors (lacking tumor-infiltrating lymphocytes). This clonotype was recorded at least ten times. Alpha- and beta-chain coverage of first-strand cDNA came from TRAV- and TRBV-specific primers. TCR amplification involved 15 to 20 PCR cycles with a constant-region primer and V-primer adapter. TCRdb re-called the reads with MiXCR, one entry per CDR3 protein. The data contain 55,000 to 70,000 distinct CDR3 sequences, roughly 24% of them singletons. This sequence originates from a male donor with prostate cancer. The sequencing used PBMCs, collected before treatment.

As DNA, the CDR3 is TGTGCCAGCAGTTACCCGGCAGGGCAACTTGCAACTAATGAAAAACTGTTTTTT. Encoded protein: CASSYPAGQLATNEKLFF. V gene TRBV6-2 or TRBV6-3 combines with J gene TRBJ1-4; perhaps TRBD1 as D (5 bases). Trimming took off 2 bases at V and 0 bases at J, with 16 bases between the two ends. The CDR3 is made up of 18 amino acids. Germline V gene sequence: CDR1 MNHEY, CDR2 SVGEGT.